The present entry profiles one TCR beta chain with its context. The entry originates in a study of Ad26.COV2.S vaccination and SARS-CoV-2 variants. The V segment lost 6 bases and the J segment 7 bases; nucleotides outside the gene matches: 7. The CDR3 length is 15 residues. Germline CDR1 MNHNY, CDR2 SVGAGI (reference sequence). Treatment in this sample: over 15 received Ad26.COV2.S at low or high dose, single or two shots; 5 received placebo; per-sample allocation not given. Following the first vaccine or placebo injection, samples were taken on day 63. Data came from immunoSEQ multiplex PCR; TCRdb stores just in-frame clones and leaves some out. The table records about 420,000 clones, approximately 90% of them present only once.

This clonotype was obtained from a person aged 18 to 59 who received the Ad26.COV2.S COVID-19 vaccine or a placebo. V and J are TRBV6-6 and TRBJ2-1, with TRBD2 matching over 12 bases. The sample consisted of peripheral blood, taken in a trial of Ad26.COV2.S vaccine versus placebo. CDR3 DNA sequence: TGTGCCAGCAGCACCGGGACTAGCGGGTCGAATGAGCAGTTCTTC. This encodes CASSTGTSGSNEQFF.